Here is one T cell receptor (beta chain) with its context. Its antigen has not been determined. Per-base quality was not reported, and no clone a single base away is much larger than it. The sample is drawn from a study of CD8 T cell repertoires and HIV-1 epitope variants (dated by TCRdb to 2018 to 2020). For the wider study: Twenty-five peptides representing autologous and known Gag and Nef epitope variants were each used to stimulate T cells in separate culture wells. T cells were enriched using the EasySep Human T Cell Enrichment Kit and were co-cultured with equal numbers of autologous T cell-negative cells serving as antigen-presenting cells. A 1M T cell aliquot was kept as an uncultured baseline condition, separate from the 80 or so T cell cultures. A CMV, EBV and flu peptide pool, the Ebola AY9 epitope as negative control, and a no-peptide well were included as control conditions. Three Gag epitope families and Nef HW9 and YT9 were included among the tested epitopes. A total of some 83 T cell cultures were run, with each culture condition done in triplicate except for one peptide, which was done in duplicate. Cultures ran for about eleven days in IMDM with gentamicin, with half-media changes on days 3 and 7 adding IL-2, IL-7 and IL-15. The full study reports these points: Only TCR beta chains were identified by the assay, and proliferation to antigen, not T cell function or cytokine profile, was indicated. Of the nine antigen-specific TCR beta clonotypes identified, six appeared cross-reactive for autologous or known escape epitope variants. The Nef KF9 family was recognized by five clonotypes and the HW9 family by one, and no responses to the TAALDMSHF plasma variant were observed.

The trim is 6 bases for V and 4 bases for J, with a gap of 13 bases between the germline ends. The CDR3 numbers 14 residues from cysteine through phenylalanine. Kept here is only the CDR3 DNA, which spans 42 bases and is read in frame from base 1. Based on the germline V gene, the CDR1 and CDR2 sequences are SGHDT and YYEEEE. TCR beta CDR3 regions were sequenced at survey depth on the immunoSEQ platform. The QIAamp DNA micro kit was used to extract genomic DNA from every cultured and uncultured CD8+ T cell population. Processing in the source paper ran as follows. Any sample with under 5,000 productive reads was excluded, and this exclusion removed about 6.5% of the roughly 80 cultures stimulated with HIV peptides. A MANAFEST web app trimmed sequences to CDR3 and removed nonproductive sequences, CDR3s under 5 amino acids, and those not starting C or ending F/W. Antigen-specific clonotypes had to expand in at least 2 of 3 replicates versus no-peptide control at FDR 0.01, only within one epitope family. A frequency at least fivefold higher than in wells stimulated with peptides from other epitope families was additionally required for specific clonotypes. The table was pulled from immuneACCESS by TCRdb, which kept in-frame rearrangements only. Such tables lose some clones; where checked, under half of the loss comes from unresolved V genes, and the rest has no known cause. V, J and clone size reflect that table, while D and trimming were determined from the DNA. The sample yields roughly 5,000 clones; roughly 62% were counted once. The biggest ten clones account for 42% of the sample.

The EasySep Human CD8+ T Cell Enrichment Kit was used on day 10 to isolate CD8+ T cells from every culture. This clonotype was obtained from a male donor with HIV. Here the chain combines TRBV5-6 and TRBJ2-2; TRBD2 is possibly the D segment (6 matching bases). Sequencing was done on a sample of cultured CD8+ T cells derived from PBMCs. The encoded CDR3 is CASTWGESTGELFF. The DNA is TGTGCCAGCACCTGGGGGGAGTCCACCGGGGAGCTGTTTTTT.